These 5 T cell receptor beta chains originate from one sample sequenced in a study of human T cells and chemical hapten exposure. Stated time point: healthy volunteer bleed at 6 weeks. Unfractionated whole blood served as the source for total RNA extraction. TCRdb analysed the RACE reads with MiXCR anew, one entry per CDR3 protein. The sample holds under 45,000 distinct CDR3 sequences, about 5.5% seen once. The sequenced sample was whole blood. The receptors were sampled from a human donor in good health. Some clones in this sample may be carry-over from other donors' samples.

The chain joins TRBV11-2 to TRBJ2-7, with 8 bases that match TRBD1. Germline V gene data show CDR1 as SGHAT and CDR2 as FQNNGV. After removal of 5 bases from V and 0 bases from J, the junction contained 3 bases not matched to a gene. The CDR3 has 14 residues. The CDR3 sequence: CASSPDRVSYEQYF. In nucleotides, the CDR3 is TGTGCCAGCAGCCCGGACAGGGTCTCCTACGAGCAGTACTTC.

This clonotype was seen repeatedly, ten times or more. This rearrangement joins TRBV12-3 or TRBV12-4 to TRBJ1-6; D remains ambiguous. V lost 2 bases to trimming and J lost 10 bases, with 15 bases between them. The CDR3 spans 15 residues. CDR3 residues: CASSLPTVAGSPLHF. The CDR3 nucleotides read TGTGCCAGCAGTTTACCCACAGTAGCGGGATCACCCCTCCACTTT.

J is TRBJ1-1 and V is TRBV29-1, with D possibly being TRBD1 (5 bases). Trimming left V 2 bases short and J 0 bases short, with 16 bases between. The germline V gene has CDR1 SQVTM and CDR2 ANQGSEA. The CDR3 spans 16 residues. The CDR3 sequence: CSVEFGPGTMNTEAFF. As DNA, the CDR3 is TGCAGCGTTGAATTTGGCCCGGGGACTATGAACACTGAAGCTTTCTTT. The complete variable domain, with remaining parts taken from reference TRBV29-1 and TRBJ1-1, reads SAVISQKPSRDICQRGTSLTIQCQVDSQVTMMFWYRQQPGQSLTLIATANQGSEATYESGFVIDKFPISRPNLTFSTLTVSNMSPEDSSIYLCSVEFGPGTMNTEAFFGQGTRLTVV.

This clonotype was observed many times. The chain combines TRBV11-2 with TRBJ1-1; D is undetermined. Germline V lookup: CDR1 SGHAT, CDR2 FQNNGV. V lost 4 bases and J lost 4, with 13 bases in between. This CDR3 contains 14 residues. The CDR3 is CASSSVKRATEAFF. Written as DNA, the CDR3 is TGTGCCAGCAGCTCCGTTAAACGGGCCACTGAAGCTTTCTTT.

This clonotype was seen at least ten times. The DNA for the CDR3 is TGTGCCAGCAGCCGACCAGGAGCCTACGAGCAGTACTTC. As protein: CASSRPGAYEQYF. The genes are TRBV7-2 and TRBJ2-7; D is unclear. CDR1 and CDR2 from the germline V gene are SGHTA and FQGNSA. The germline V and J ends were trimmed by 5 bases and 2 bases, with 10 bases remaining between them. The CDR3 consists of 13 residues.